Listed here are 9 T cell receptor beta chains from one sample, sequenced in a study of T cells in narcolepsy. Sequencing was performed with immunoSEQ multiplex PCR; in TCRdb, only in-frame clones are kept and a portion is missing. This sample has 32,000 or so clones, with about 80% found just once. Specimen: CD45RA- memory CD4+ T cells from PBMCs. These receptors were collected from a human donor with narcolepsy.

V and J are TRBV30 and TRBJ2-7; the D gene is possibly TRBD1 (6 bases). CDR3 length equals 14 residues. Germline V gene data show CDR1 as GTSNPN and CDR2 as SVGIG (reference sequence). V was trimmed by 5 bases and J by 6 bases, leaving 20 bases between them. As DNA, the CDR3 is TGTGCCTGGGGAGAGGGGACAAGGCTTCGCGAGCAGTACTTC. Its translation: CAWGEGTRLREQYF.

For the CDR3, the DNA is TGTGCCAGTAGTATTACCCCAACGCCGACAGGGACCTACGAGCAGTACTTC. It is translated as CASSITPTPTGTYEQYF. This chain connects TRBV19 to TRBJ2-7, with 7 nucleotides matching TRBD1. This CDR3 region has 17 residues. Looked up from germline, CDR1 is LNHDA and CDR2 is SQIVND (reference sequence). V gave up 3 bases and J gave up 2 bases; unmatched junction bases: 13.

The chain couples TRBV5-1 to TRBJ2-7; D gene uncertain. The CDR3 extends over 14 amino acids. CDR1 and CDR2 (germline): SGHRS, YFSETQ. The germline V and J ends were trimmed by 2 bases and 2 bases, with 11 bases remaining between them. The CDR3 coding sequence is TGCGCCAGCAGCTTTGGCAGGTCTCCCTACGAGCAGTACTTC. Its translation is CASSFGRSPYEQYF.

CDR3 nucleotide sequence: TGCAGCGTGTCCGGGACAGGTCAAGAGACCCAGTACTTC. Its translation: CSVSGTGQETQYF. The chain uses TRBV29-1 and TRBJ2-5; 8 bases match TRBD1. This CDR3 is built from 13 residues. Germline V gene lookup returns CDR1 SQVTM and CDR2 ANQGSEA. J was trimmed by 2 bases and V by 6 bases; bases with no gene match: 5.

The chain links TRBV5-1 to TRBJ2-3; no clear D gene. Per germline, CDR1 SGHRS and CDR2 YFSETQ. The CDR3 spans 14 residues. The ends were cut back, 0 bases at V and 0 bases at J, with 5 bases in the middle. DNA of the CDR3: TGCGCCAGCAGCTTGGTGGGAAGCACAGATACGCAGTATTTT. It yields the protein CASSLVGSTDTQYF.

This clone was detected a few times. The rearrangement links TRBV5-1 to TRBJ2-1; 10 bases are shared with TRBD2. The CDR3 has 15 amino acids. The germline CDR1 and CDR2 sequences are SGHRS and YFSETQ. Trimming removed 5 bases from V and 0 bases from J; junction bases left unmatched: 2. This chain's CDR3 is CASSSGGLSYNEQFF. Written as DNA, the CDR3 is TGCGCCAGCAGTAGCGGGGGGCTCTCCTACAATGAGCAGTTCTTC.

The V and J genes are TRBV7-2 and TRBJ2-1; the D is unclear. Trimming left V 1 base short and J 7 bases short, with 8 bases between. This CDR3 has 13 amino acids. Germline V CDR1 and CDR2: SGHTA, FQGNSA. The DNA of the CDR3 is TGTGCCAGCAGCTTAGGGCAGTTGAATGAGCAGTTCTTC. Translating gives CASSLGQLNEQFF. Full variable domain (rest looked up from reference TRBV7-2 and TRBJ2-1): GAGVSQSPSNKVTEKGKDVELRCDPISGHTALYWYRQSLGQGLEFLIYFQGNSAPDKSGLPSDRFSAERTGGSVSTLTIQRTQQEDSAVYLCASSLGQLNEQFFGPGTRLTVL.

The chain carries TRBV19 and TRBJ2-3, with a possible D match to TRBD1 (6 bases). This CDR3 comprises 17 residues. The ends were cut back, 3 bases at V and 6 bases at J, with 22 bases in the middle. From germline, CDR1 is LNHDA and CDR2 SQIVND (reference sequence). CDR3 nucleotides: TGTGCCAGTAGTATTTCGGGACAAGGGGCCCGGCGGGATACGCAGTATTTT. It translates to CASSISGQGARRDTQYF.

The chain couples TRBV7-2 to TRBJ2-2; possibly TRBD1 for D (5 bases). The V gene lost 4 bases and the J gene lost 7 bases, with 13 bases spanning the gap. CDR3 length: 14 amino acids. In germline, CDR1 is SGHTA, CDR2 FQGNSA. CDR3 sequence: CASSSVQGIGELFF. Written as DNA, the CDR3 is TGTGCCAGCAGCTCAGTCCAGGGCATCGGGGAGCTGTTTTTT.